This is a list of T cell receptor beta chains from one sample in a study of CD8+ T cells in alopecia areata. The protocol was immunoSEQ multiplex PCR, while the TCRdb copy is restricted to in-frame clones and leaves out a portion. The sample has about 180,000 clones, about 72% seen once. Sample: CD8+ T cells sorted from blood, taken at week 0. These receptors were obtained from a human donor with alopecia areata. Each CDR3 is given with its conserved first and last residue. The D gene is left open where the match is weak. A clone size is listed for some rows: how often the clone was seen (once, few, many), or a class if it is expanded.

DNA | CDR3 | size | J | V | D | length
TGTGCCAGCAGCTTAGGTACAGCCAATGAGCAGTTCTTC | CASSLGTANEQFF | NA | TRBJ2-1 | TRBV11-2 | NA | 13
TGTGCCAGCAGCGGGGACAGTCCTTACAATGAGCAGTTCTTC | CASSGDSPYNEQFF | NA | TRBJ2-1 | TRBV2 | TRBD1 | 14
TGCAGCGTCCACGGGGTACTAGCGGGGGAACTCAATGAGCAGTTCTTC | CSVHGVLAGELNEQFF | NA | TRBJ2-1 | TRBV29-1 | TRBD2 | 16
TGCAGCGTTCGTGGGACTAGCGGGGGCTACACAGATACGCAGTATTTT | CSVRGTSGGYTDTQYF | NA | TRBJ2-3 | TRBV29-1 | TRBD2 | 16
TGTGCCAGCAGCCAGGGACAGGGTGGTGATTGGGCTCAGCCCCAGCATTTT | CASSQGQGGDWAQPQHF | NA | TRBJ1-5 | TRBV9 | TRBD1 | 17
TGTGCCTGGAGTGTTTGGGCAGGGAGCAATCAGCCCCAGCATTTT | CAWSVWAGSNQPQHF | few | TRBJ1-5 | TRBV30 | NA | 15
TGTGCCAGCAGTGGGCGTGGTAAAGATACGCAGTATTTT | CASSGRGKDTQYF | NA | TRBJ2-3 | TRBV7-6 | NA | 13
TGTGCCAGCAGCTTGCGTTTCGAGTCTCCTTGGGACACAGATACGCAGTATTTT | CASSLRFESPWDTDTQYF | NA | TRBJ2-3 | TRBV7-4 | NA | 18
TGTGCCAGCAGCTTCGGGGACAGTGTCACCGGGGAGCTGTTTTTT | CASSFGDSVTGELFF | NA | TRBJ2-2 | TRBV5-6 | TRBD1 | 15
TGCGCCAGCAGCCAAGTCGGGGAGGCAGATACGCAGTATTTT | CASSQVGEADTQYF | NA | TRBJ2-3 | TRBV4-1 | NA | 14
TGTGCCAGCAGCGCCGGAGAGAGGACAGGCCAATCCGAAGCTTTCTTT | CASSAGERTGQSEAFF | NA | TRBJ1-1 | TRBV9 | TRBD1 | 16
TGTGCCAGCAGTTGGACTCTGAACACCGGGGAGCTGTTTTTT | CASSWTLNTGELFF | NA | TRBJ2-2 | TRBV2 | NA | 14
TGTGCCAGCAGCTATGGACGGGAGTACGAGCAGTACTTC | CASSYGREYEQYF | NA | TRBJ2-7 | TRBV13 | NA | 13
TGCAGCGTGACAGACAGCTATAATTCACCCCTCCACTTT | CSVTDSYNSPLHF | NA | TRBJ1-6 | TRBV29-1 | NA | 13
TGTGCCAGCAGCCGTGACAGGGGCACAGATACGCAGTATTTT | CASSRDRGTDTQYF | few | TRBJ2-3 | TRBV13 | TRBD1 | 14
TGTGCCAGCAGCTTAGGACAGGCGACTTACAATGAGCAGTTCTTC | CASSLGQATYNEQFF | NA | TRBJ2-1 | TRBV5-4 | TRBD1 | 15
TGTGCCAGCAGCTCTCACCGGGACAGGACTTCCTACGAGCAGTACTTC | CASSSHRDRTSYEQYF | NA | TRBJ2-7 | TRBV9 | TRBD1 | 16
TGTGCCGGGAGCCAAGCACAGGGTGTCCATGGCTACACCTTC | CAGSQAQGVHGYTF | NA | TRBJ1-2 | TRBV13 | NA | 14
TGTGCCAGCAGTGAAAGGACAGGGAGGGTGACTGAAGCTTTCTTT | CASSERTGRVTEAFF | few | TRBJ1-1 | TRBV6-1 | TRBD1 | 15
TGTGCCAGCAGTTATAAGGGCGCGCAAGAGACCCAGTACTTC | CASSYKGAQETQYF | NA | TRBJ2-5 | TRBV6-5 | NA | 14
TGTGCCAGCAGCTTGGAGGACGGGACCTATGGCTACACCTTC | CASSLEDGTYGYTF | NA | TRBJ1-2 | TRBV5-4 | NA | 14
TGTGCCAGCAGTCCCAATTCCGGGACACGGAACACCGGGGAGCTGTTTTTT | CASSPNSGTRNTGELFF | NA | TRBJ2-2 | TRBV27 | NA | 17
TGCAGCGTTGAGGGTTCAGATACGCAGTATTTT | CSVEGSDTQYF | NA | TRBJ2-3 | TRBV29-1 | NA | 11
TGTGCCAGCAGTCCCTTAGCCTCCGGCAATCAGCCCCAGCATTTT | CASSPLASGNQPQHF | few | TRBJ1-5 | TRBV6-5 | NA | 15
TGCGCCAGCAGCTTCAGCCTTCCGACAGGGAGGGGTAGCACCGGGGAGCTGTTTTTT | CASSFSLPTGRGSTGELFF | NA | TRBJ2-2 | TRBV5-1 | NA | 19
TGTGCCAGCAGCACGGGACTGGACGGGACAGATACGCAGTATTTT | CASSTGLDGTDTQYF | NA | TRBJ2-3 | TRBV13 | NA | 15
TGCGCCAGCAGCACGGGAGGGACAGGGCATATGAACACTGAAGCTTTCTTT | CASSTGGTGHMNTEAFF | NA | TRBJ1-1 | TRBV5-1 | TRBD1 | 17
TGTGCCAGCAGCCCCCCGCCGTGGCACAGGGAGGCGAACACTGAAGCTTTCTTT | CASSPPPWHREANTEAFF | NA | TRBJ1-1 | TRBV7-8 | NA | 18
TGCGCCAGCACCTGGGGGAAGTCTTCCACAGATACGCAGTATTTT | CASTWGKSSTDTQYF | NA | TRBJ2-3 | TRBV5-1 | NA | 15